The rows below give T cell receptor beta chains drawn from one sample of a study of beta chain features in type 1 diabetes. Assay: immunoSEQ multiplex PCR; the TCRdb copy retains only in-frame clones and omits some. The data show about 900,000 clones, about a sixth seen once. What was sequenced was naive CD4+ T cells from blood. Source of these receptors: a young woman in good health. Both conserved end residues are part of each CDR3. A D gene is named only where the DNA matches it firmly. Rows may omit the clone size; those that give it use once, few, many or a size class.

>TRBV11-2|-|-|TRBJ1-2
TGTGCCAGCAGCTTAGTGTCTTGGGGCTATGGCTACACCTTC
CASSLVSWGYGYTF
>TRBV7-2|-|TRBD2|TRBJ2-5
TGTGCCAGCAGCTCGCACTGGGGCGGGGGTCGGGAGACCCAGTACTTC
CASSSHWGGGRETQYF
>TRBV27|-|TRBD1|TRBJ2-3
TGTGCCAGCAGTTTAACATACAGGGGGTTCACAGATACGCAGTATTTT
CASSLTYRGFTDTQYF
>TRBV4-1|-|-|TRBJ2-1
TGCGCCAGCAGCCAAGAGGAGACGAGGCAGTTCTTC
CASSQEETRQFF
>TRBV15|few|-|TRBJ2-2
TGTGCCACCAGCAACGGCGGGACGAACACCGGGGAGCTGTTTTTT
CATSNGGTNTGELFF
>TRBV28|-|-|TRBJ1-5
TGTGCCAGCAGTGGCACGAATCAGCCCCAGCATTTT
CASSGTNQPQHF
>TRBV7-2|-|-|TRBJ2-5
TGTGCCAGCAGCCGGGGCACCACCGAGACCCAGTACTTC
CASSRGTTETQYF
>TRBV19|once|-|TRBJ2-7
TGTGCCAGTAGTAGGAGGATAAACTACGAGCAGTACTTC
CASSRRINYEQYF
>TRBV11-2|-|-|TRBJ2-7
TGTGCCAGCAGCTTTTTCGTAGATACCTACGAGCAGTACTTC
CASSFFVDTYEQYF
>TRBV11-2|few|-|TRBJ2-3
TGTGCCAGCAGCTTGGCTCCCACAGATACGCAGTATTTT
CASSLAPTDTQYF
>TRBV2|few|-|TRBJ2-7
TGTGCCAGCACCCTTTCCCGCGGAGCCTACGAGCAGTACTTC
CASTLSRGAYEQYF
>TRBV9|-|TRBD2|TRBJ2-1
TGTGCCAGCAGCCCGCTCGCAGGAAGCGGGAGGGCGAATGAGCAGTTCTTC
CASSPLAGSGRANEQFF
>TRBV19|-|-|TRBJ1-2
TGTGCCAGTACCGGGTTTTATGGCTACACCTTC
CASTGFYGYTF
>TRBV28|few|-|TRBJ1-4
TGTGCCAGCAGTTCCAGGTGGGGAGGAGAAAAACTGTTTTTT
CASSSRWGGEKLFF
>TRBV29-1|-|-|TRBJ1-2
TGCAGCGCCGTTGCAGTTAACTATGGCTACACCTTC
CSAVAVNYGYTF
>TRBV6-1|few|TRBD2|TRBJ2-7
TGTGCCAGCAGATTAGCGGGATGGACCTACGAGCAGTACTTC
CASRLAGWTYEQYF
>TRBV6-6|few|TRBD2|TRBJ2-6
TGTGCCAGCGGGAGGGTCTCTGGGGCCAACGTCCTGACTTTC
CASGRVSGANVLTF
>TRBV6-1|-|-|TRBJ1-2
TGTGCCAGCAGTGAATATGGCTACACCTTC
CASSEYGYTF
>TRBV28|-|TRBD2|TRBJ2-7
TGTGCCAGCAGTTTACCCGGTAGCGGGAAGTACGAGCAGTACTTC
CASSLPGSGKYEQYF
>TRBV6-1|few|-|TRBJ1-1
TGTGCCAGCAGTGGGTTGTGGACTGAAGCTTTCTTT
CASSGLWTEAFF
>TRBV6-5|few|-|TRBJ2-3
TGTGCCAGCATTCGTCAAGGGTCCACAGATACGCAGTATTTT
CASIRQGSTDTQYF
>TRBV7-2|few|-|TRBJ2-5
TGTGCCAGCAGCTTAGCGGGGGCAGCACCTGGGCCCCAAGAGACCCAGTACTTC
CASSLAGAAPGPQETQYF
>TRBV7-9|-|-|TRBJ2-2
TGTGCCAGCAGCTCAACAAGTATCACCGGGGAGCTGTTTTTT
CASSSTSITGELFF
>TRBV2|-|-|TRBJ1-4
TGTGCCAGCAGTGAAGTGGTGGGACACTCTAATGAAAAACTGTTTTTT
CASSEVVGHSNEKLFF
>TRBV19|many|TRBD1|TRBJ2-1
TGTGCCAGTAGTCGGGACAGGGACTATGAGCAGTTCTTC
CASSRDRDYEQFF
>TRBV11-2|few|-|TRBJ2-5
TGTGCCAGCAGCCGAGGCCCCTTTGGGAGGCAAGAGACCCAGTACTTC
CASSRGPFGRQETQYF
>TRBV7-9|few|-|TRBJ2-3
TGTGCCAGCATCAGGGCTGGTGCAGATACGCAGTATTTT
CASIRAGADTQYF
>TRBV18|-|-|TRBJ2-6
TGTGCCAGCTCACCCGCCCCCCAGGGGAGCTCTGGGGCCAACGTCCTGACTTTC
CASSPAPQGSSGANVLTF
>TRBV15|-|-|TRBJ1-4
TGTGCCACCAGCAGAGACGGCGGGGGAAGGAGAGAAAAACTGTTTTTT
CATSRDGGGRREKLFF
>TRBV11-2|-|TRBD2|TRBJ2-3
TGTGCCAGCAGCATTCTAGCGGGAGTGACGCAGTATTTT
CASSILAGVTQYF
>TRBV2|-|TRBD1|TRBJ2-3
TGTGCCAGCAGTGCAATTTGGACAGGGGGCCCCACAGATACGCAGTATTTT
CASSAIWTGGPTDTQYF
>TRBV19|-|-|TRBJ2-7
TGTGCCAGTAGTATATGGACTATCTCGGCTCGGGGGAGCTCCTACGAGCAGTACTTC
CASSIWTISARGSSYEQYF
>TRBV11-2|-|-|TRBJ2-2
TGTGCCAGCAGCTCGCTCGGCGGGTCCGGGGAGCTGTTTTTT
CASSSLGGSGELFF
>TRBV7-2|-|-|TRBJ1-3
TGTGCCAGCAGCTTAGCGCACGCAGCGAGCTCTGGAAACACCATATATTTT
CASSLAHAASSGNTIYF
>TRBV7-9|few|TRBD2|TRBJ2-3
TGTGCCAGCATCTTTAGCGGGAGTACAGATACGCAGTATTTT
CASIFSGSTDTQYF
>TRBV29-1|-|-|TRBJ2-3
TGCAGCGTTGAAGAGACGGGGGTTGGTACGCAGTATTTT
CSVEETGVGTQYF
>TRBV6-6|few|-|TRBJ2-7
TGTGCCAGCAGTGATGACCGTTCCTACGAGCAGTACTTC
CASSDDRSYEQYF
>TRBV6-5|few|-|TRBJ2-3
TGTGCCAGCAGTTCCCGACTAACCACAGATACGCAGTATTTT
CASSSRLTTDTQYF
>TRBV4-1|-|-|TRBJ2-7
TGCGCCAGCAGCCAGAATATCCTCTTTTTCGAGAGCCCTCGCGAGCAGTACTTC
CASSQNILFFESPREQYF
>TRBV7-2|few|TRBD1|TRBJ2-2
TGTGCCAGCAGTCCCGGGACAGGGAAAACCGGGGAGCTGTTTTTT
CASSPGTGKTGELFF